The 2 T cell receptor beta chains given below trace back to one sample, sequenced in a study of preoperative IRX-2 immunotherapy in early breast cancer. Indicated treatment: preoperative locoregional IRX-2 cytokine immunotherapy. Profiled with immunoSEQ multiplex PCR; TCRdb holds only in-frame clones, not every one. The profile shows 25,000 to 30,000 clones, 70% to 85% of them singletons. The specimen was taken from a patient treated with IRX-2 immunotherapy. Receptors originate from a human donor with breast cancer.

The chain employs TRBV28 and TRBJ1-5; 7 bases are a match to TRBD1. Germline V gene data show CDR1 as MDHEN and CDR2 as SYDVKM. CDR3 length: 13 residues. Trimming at V came to 6 bases and at J to 4 bases, leaving 3 bases not matched to a gene. The CDR3 region is CASRGQWNQPQHF. DNA of the CDR3: TGTGCCAGCAGGGGACAGTGGAATCAGCCCCAGCATTTT.

This chain connects TRBV14 to TRBJ1-5; D not certain. V shed 2 bases and J shed 8 bases, with 7 bases lying between them. The CDR3 has 12 residues. CDR1 and CDR2 from the germline V gene are SGHDN and FVKESK. In nucleotides, the CDR3 is TGTGCCAGCAGCCAAAACGGTGAGCCCCAGCATTTT. Translation: CASSQNGEPQHF.